The next 25 T cell receptor beta chains were all read from a single sample in a study of cytomegalovirus exposure and HLA in healthy donors. PCR amplification relied on 60 Vbeta primers (plus 13 Jbeta primers). Generated by immunoSEQ multiplex PCR, the TCRdb table keeps only in-frame clones and is missing some. The data hold 95,000 to 110,000 clones, with around three quarters observed a single time. Material: PBMCs. These receptor sequences come from a male donor in good health and CMV-seronegative.

The chain has TRBV7-8 and TRBJ2-3; no clear D. Germline V lookup: CDR1 SGHVS, CDR2 FQNEAQ. This CDR3 contains 15 residues. The germline V and J ends were trimmed by 1 base and 0 bases, with 8 bases remaining between them. Here the CDR3 reads CASSLGDASTDTQYF. The CDR3 region has the DNA TGTGCCAGCAGCTTAGGAGATGCTAGCACAGATACGCAGTATTTT.

This chain joins TRBV27 and TRBJ2-7; 8 bases align to TRBD2. This CDR3 is built from 14 residues. V shed 2 bases, J shed 2 bases, and the junction held 2 bases outside the gene matches. Germline V gives CDR1 MNHEY, CDR2 SMNVEV (reference sequence). CDR3 loop: CASSLAGGTYEQYF. CDR3 sequence (DNA): TGTGCCAGCAGTTTAGCGGGAGGCACCTACGAGCAGTACTTC.

This rearrangement joins TRBV7-2 to TRBJ1-5, with 8 bases lining up with TRBD1. The V segment lost 1 base and the J segment 4 bases; nucleotides outside the gene matches: 0. The germline V gene has CDR1 SGHTA and CDR2 FQGNSA. The CDR3 is 14 residues long. The CDR3 here is CASSLGQGNQPQHF. In DNA, the CDR3 is TGTGCCAGCAGCTTAGGACAGGGGAATCAGCCCCAGCATTTT. Full variable domain (outside the CDR3, taken from reference TRBV7-2 and TRBJ1-5): GAGVSQSPSNKVTEKGKDVELRCDPISGHTALYWYRQSLGQGLEFLIYFQGNSAPDKSGLPSDRFSAERTGGSVSTLTIQRTQQEDSAVYLCASSLGQGNQPQHFGDGTRLSIL.

The V gene is TRBV21-1, the J gene TRBJ2-5; TRBD2, as called in the table, went unchecked against the DNA. TRBV21-1 is tagged as a pseudogene. There are 16 residues in the CDR3. CDR3 in amino acids: CASSKGVKGGRETQYF. The CDR3 region has the DNA TGTGCCAGCAGCAAAGGGGTGAAAGGAGGGCGGGAGACCCAGTACTTC.

The V gene is TRBV5-4, the J gene TRBJ2-1, with D possibly matching TRBD2 (7 bases). The CDR3 consists of 14 residues. Germline values: CDR1 SGHNT, CDR2 YYREEE (reference sequence). V dropped 9 bases and J dropped 4 bases, with 17 bases sitting between them. CDR3 in DNA: TGTGCCACCTCGGAGGGGGGGACTTACAATGAGCAGTTCTTC. Translation: CATSEGGTYNEQFF.

This clone turned up a few times. The rearrangement uses TRBV7-9 and TRBJ2-5, with no clear D. TRBJ2-7 matches the DNA end more closely, so the J call is doubtful. CDR1 SEHNR and CDR2 FQNEAQ come from the germline V gene (reference sequence). This CDR3 is built from 12 residues. CDR3 loop: CASSLFPYEQYF. CDR3 bases: TGTGCCAGCAGCTTATTTCCCTACGAGCAGTACTTC.

The chain links TRBV2 to TRBJ1-2; D is unclear. Trimming pared 8 bases from V and 5 bases from J, leaving 18 bases between. The CDR3 sequence is 14 residues long. CDR1 and CDR2 (germline): SNHLY, FYNNEI. For the CDR3, the DNA is TGTGCCAGCGACCCTAATGGCGTGCGGTATGGCTACACCTTC. It codes for CASDPNGVRYGYTF.

This chain joins TRBV1 and TRBJ2-7; the table's D call, TRBD2, was not checked against the DNA. TRBV1 is a documented pseudogene. The CDR3 is 16 residues long. In DNA form, the CDR3 reads TGCACCAGCAGCCTCCTGTCGGCTCCCGGAGCCTACGAGCAGTACTTC. Its protein product is CTSSLLSAPGAYEQYF.

The chain couples TRBV14 to TRBJ1-3; D gene unclear. Germline-derived CDR1 and CDR2 are SGHDN and FVKESK. This CDR3 is built from 14 residues. V was shortened by 3 bases and J by 1 base, with 7 bases between the two germline ends. The CDR3 loop reads CASSQGRSGNTIYF. The DNA for the CDR3 is TGTGCCAGCAGCCAGGGCAGGTCTGGAAACACCATATATTTT.

This sequence joins TRBV7-2 and TRBJ1-1; D is possibly TRBD1 (5 bases). Germline lookup yields CDR1 SGHTA and CDR2 FQGNSA. This CDR3 comprises 13 residues. Trimming left V 5 bases short and J 8 bases short, with 15 bases between. The CDR3 loop reads CASSPALRQEAFF. The CDR3 bases are TGTGCCAGCAGCCCAGCCCTCCGACAGGAAGCTTTCTTT.

V is TRBV11-3 and J is TRBJ2-2, with 7 bases fitting TRBD2. In germline, CDR1 is SGHNT, CDR2 YENEEA. V dropped 6 bases and J dropped 4; count of bases not matched to a gene: 2. The CDR3 sequence is 13 residues long. CDR3 in DNA: TGTGCCAGCAGGCGCGGGGGCACCGGGGAGCTGTTTTTT. Protein: CASRRGGTGELFF.

The chain joins TRBV6-1 to TRBJ1-2, with 8 positions matching TRBD1. V lost 1 base, J lost 2 bases, and 3 bases stayed unmatched. The germline V gene encodes CDR1 MNHNS and CDR2 SASEGT. CDR3 length: 15 amino acids. As DNA, the CDR3 is TGTGCCAGCAGTGAAGATGACAGGGGAAACTATGGCTACACCTTC. This codes for CASSEDDRGNYGYTF.

This clone appeared a single time. The V call is TRBV14, the J call TRBJ1-2; D gene uncertain. The CDR3 length is 14 residues. The V gene lost 4 bases and the J gene lost 8 bases, with 17 bases spanning the gap. The germline V gene has CDR1 SGHDN and CDR2 FVKESK. The CDR3 here is CASSLLRQAGGYTF. CDR3 nucleotides: TGTGCCAGCAGCCTCTTACGCCAGGCGGGGGGCTACACCTTC.

This clone showed up just once. This chain uses TRBV19 with TRBJ1-5, with D possibly TRBD1 on 6 matching bases. Germline lookup yields CDR1 LNHDA and CDR2 SQIVND (reference sequence). The CDR3 consists of 18 residues. The V gene lost 9 bases and the J gene lost 0 bases, with 24 bases spanning the gap. The CDR3 DNA follows: TGTGCCAGCCATGGAAGGACGACAGGTCCTCATAGCAATCAGCCCCAGCATTTT. It codes for CASHGRTTGPHSNQPQHF.

The chain carries TRBV6-1 and TRBJ1-5; 9 bases are a match to TRBD1. J lost 9 bases, V lost 7 bases, and 13 bases had no gene match. This CDR3 contains 15 residues. Germline lookup yields CDR1 MNHNS and CDR2 SASEGT. CDR3 DNA: TGTGCCAGCAACAGTCCCGGGACAGGGAGAGGGCCCCAGCATTTT. Translated: CASNSPGTGRGPQHF.

The chain has TRBV11-2 and TRBJ2-1, with 15 bases lining up with TRBD2. V dropped 6 bases and J dropped 9; count of bases not matched to a gene: 6. The germline V gene encodes CDR1 SGHAT and CDR2 FQNNGV. The CDR3 sequence is 15 residues long. DNA for the CDR3: TGTGCCAGCAGATGGACTAGCGGGAGGGCCCCTGAGCAGTTCTTC. Its protein product is CASRWTSGRAPEQFF.

This clone was observed a handful of times. The chain couples TRBV2 to TRBJ2-3; D might be TRBD2 (7 bases). CDR3 length equals 16 residues. Trimming left V 7 bases short and J 2 bases short, with 19 bases between. CDR1 and CDR2 (germline): SNHLY, FYNNEI. The CDR3 spells CASMQGGGFSTDTQYF. In nucleotides, the CDR3 is TGTGCCAGCATGCAGGGAGGGGGTTTTTCCACAGATACGCAGTATTTT.

The V gene is TRBV25-1, the J gene TRBJ2-7; 9 bases align to TRBD2. This CDR3 has 17 residues. Trimming cost V 5 bases and J 0 bases; bases outside gene matches: 11. Germline V gene lookup returns CDR1 MGHDK and CDR2 SYGVNS. The CDR3 is CASSPLDGGRASYEQYF. CDR3 sequence (DNA): TGTGCCAGCAGTCCCCTGGATGGCGGGAGGGCCTCCTACGAGCAGTACTTC.

The chain employs TRBV4-2 and TRBJ2-2; the D gene is possibly TRBD2 (6 bases). V was shortened by 4 bases and J by 6 bases, with 15 bases between the two germline ends. CDR1 and CDR2 (germline): LGHNA, YNFKEQ. This CDR3 spans 15 amino acids. The CDR3 coding sequence is TGTGCCAGCAGCCGGGGGGTGGGGGACCCCGGGGAGCTGTTTTTT. As protein: CASSRGVGDPGELFF.

The chain has TRBV19 and TRBJ2-6; TRBD2 is a possible D gene (6 bases). Germline CDR1 and CDR2: LNHDA and SQIVND (reference sequence). The CDR3 has 17 residues. The germline V and J ends were trimmed by 9 bases and 1 base, with 19 bases remaining between them. The CDR3 sequence: CASGGARGSSGANVLTF. The CDR3 nucleotides read TGTGCCAGCGGCGGGGCGAGGGGCTCGTCTGGGGCCAACGTCCTGACTTTC.

This sequence joins TRBV28 and TRBJ2-7; 11 nucleotides align to TRBD2. This CDR3 region has 14 residues. V lost 2 bases and J lost 9; bases outside the gene matches: 6. CDR1 and CDR2 (germline): MDHEN, SYDVKM. The CDR3 here is CASSLPSGRSGQYF. In DNA form, the CDR3 reads TGTGCCAGCAGTTTACCTAGCGGGAGGTCGGGGCAGTACTTC.

This clone was counted a single time. This chain joins TRBV5-6 and TRBJ2-5; the match to TRBD2 covers 8 bases. Germline trimming cut 2 bases from V and 11 bases from J; bases unmatched to any gene: 11. CDR3 length equals 14 residues. Germline CDR1 is SGHDT and CDR2 is YYEEEE. For the CDR3, the DNA is TGTGCCAGCAGCTTCACGGGAGGGCCCAGGGAGCAGTACTTC. Its translation is CASSFTGGPREQYF. The whole variable domain, filled in from reference TRBV5-6 and TRBJ2-5, reads DAGVTQSPTHLIKTRGQQVTLRCSPKSGHDTVSWYQQALGQGPQFIFQYYEEEERQRGNFPDRFSGHQFPNYSSELNVNALLLGDSALYLCASSFTGGPREQYFGPGTRLLVL.

The chain has TRBV7-2 and TRBJ1-2; D remains ambiguous. This CDR3 has 14 amino acids. Between the trimmed V and J ends, which lost 5 bases and 3 bases, there was a span of 13 bases. Germline CDR1 and CDR2: SGHTA and FQGNSA. In DNA form, the CDR3 reads TGTGCCAGCAGCCCTCGGGGTAGGGACTATGGCTACACCTTC. This sequence encodes CASSPRGRDYGYTF.

The V call is TRBV5-1, the J call TRBJ2-5; 9 bases match TRBD1. The end of the DNA fits TRBJ2-7 better, so the J call may be wrong. This CDR3 has 15 amino acids. Germline CDR1 is SGHRS and CDR2 is YFSETQ. The CDR3 sequence is CASSSGQGVPYEQYF. As DNA, the CDR3 is TGCGCCAGCAGCTCGGGACAGGGAGTACCCTACGAGCAGTACTTC.

The CDR3 DNA sequence: TGTGCCAGCAGTTACTCATCCGGGGGGCAATTCTTT. As protein: CASSYSSGGQFF. This sequence joins TRBV6-5 and TRBJ1-1; maybe TRBD1 (6 bases). Looked up from germline, CDR1 is MNHEY and CDR2 is SVGAGI. This CDR3 is 12 amino acids long. V dropped 0 bases and J dropped 14 bases, with 13 bases sitting between them.